The 5 T cell receptor beta chains presented below share a single source sample, sequenced in a study of blood T cell repertoires in COVID-19. TCRdb's table, derived via immunoSEQ multiplex PCR, lists solely in-frame clones and lacks some. Among 150,000 to 200,000 clones listed, approximately 80% were seen once. What was sequenced was peripheral blood. The receptors were sampled from a man aged 55-75 years with acute or convalescent COVID-19.

The table lists this clone with a count of one. The V gene is TRBV12-3 or TRBV12-4, the J gene TRBJ1-1, with D perhaps matching TRBD1 (5 bases). V gave up 7 bases and J gave up 1 base, with 10 bases separating them. This CDR3 has 13 amino acids. Written as DNA, the CDR3 is TGTGCCAGCAACCTGGGGCAGAACACTGAAGCTTTCTTT. Its translation is CASNLGQNTEAFF.

This chain connects TRBV29-1 to TRBJ2-3; TRBD1 matches at 7 bases. The germline gives CDR1 SQVTM, CDR2 ANQGSEA. CDR3 length: 15 residues. Germline trimming cut 6 bases from V and 0 bases from J; bases unmatched to any gene: 9. DNA of the CDR3: TGCAGCGTGTACAGGGGCAGATTTAGCACAGATACGCAGTATTTT. It specifies CSVYRGRFSTDTQYF.

For the CDR3, the DNA is TGTGCCAGCAGCTTGGTAGCGGGGGGGGATACGCAGTATTTT. Its translation is CASSLVAGGDTQYF. The chain is built from TRBV5-4 and TRBJ2-3, with 11 bases fitting TRBD2. Germline CDR1 SGHNT, CDR2 YYREEE (reference sequence). The V gene end was trimmed by 0 bases and the J gene end by 6 bases; junction bases not matched to a gene: 0. The CDR3 totals 14 residues.

The genes are TRBV10-1 and TRBJ1-2; 7 bases agree with TRBD1. J lost 7 bases, V lost 4 bases, and 6 bases had no gene match. Germline CDR1 WNHNN, CDR2 SYGVQD (reference sequence). This CDR3 region has 13 residues. The CDR3 coding sequence is TGCGCCAGCAGTGCGGACAGGCGACGTGGCTACACCTTC. The encoded protein is CASSADRRRGYTF.

The chain uses TRBV2 and TRBJ1-2; 12 bases match TRBD1. J was trimmed by 4 bases and V by 6 bases; bases with no gene match: 3. The CDR3 runs 14 residues. CDR1 and CDR2 (germline): SNHLY, FYNNEI. Here the CDR3 reads CASRGQGAGYGYTF. DNA of the CDR3: TGTGCCAGCAGGGGACAGGGGGCTGGCTATGGCTACACCTTC.